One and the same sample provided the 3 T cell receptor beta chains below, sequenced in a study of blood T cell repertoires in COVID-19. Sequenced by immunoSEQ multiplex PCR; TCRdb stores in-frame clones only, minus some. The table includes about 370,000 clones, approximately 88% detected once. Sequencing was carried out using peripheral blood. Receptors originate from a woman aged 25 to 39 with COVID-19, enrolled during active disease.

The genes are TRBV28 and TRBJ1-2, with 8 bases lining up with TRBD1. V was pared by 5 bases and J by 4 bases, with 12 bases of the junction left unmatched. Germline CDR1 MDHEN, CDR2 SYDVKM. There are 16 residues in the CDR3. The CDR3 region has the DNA TGTGCCAGCAGTGCAAGAGGACAGGGTAACGGCTATGGCTACACCTTC. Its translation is CASSARGQGNGYGYTF.

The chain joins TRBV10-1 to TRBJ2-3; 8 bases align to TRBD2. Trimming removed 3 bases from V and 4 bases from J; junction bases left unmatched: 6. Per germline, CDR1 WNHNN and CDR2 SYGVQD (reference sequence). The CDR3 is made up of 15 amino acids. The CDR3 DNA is TGCGCCAGCAGTGAATCGGCGGGAGGTCCAGATACGCAGTATTTT. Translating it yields CASSESAGGPDTQYF.

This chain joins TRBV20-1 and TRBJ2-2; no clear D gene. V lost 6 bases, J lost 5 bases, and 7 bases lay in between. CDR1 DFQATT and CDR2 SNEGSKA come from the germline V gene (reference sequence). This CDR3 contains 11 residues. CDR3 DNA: TGCAGTGCCCTCAGAACCGGGGAGCTGTTTTTT. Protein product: CSALRTGELFF.